This TCR beta chain was documented in a study of T cells in Graves' hyperthyroidism and ophthalmopathy. On the study more broadly: Prior to any treatment, at the point of initial diagnosis, peripheral blood was collected. Study-wide results and caveats: Blood samples included most of the expanded thyroid clonotypes exceeding 0.001. Before onset, by a median of about six months, the model predicted ophthalmopathy.

The source material, RNA transcripts, was used to amplify TCR beta CDR3 regions. TCR CDR3 regions were first amplified by RT-PCR with HTBI primers. TCRdb processed the multiplex PCR reads anew with MiXCR; each CDR3 protein has one entry. The data contain some 600,000 distinct CDR3 sequences, approximately 13% of them singletons. At least ten counts were recorded for this clonotype. The antigen is not known. The ends lost 4 bases at V and 3 bases at J; junction bases unmatched: 9. The length of the CDR3 is 17 residues. Germline CDR1 SGHNT, CDR2 YENEEA. Diagnosis rested on symptoms, serum thyroxine and TRAb, thyroid ultrasound, and orbital computed tomography.

Sequencing was carried out using blood. The chain recombines TRBV11-3 with TRBJ2-3; 11 nucleotides align to TRBD1. The receptor was isolated from a woman aged 25-40 years with Graves' hyperthyroidism that later progressed to Graves' ophthalmopathy. The CDR3 DNA sequence: TGTGCCAGCAGCTGGCGACCGGGACAGGGGGTGACAGATACGCAGTATTTT. Protein sequence: CASSWRPGQGVTDTQYF. Using reference TRBV11-3 and TRBJ2-3 for the parts outside the CDR3, the full variable domain is EAGVVQSPRYKIIEKKQPVAFWCNPISGHNTLYWYLQNLGQGPELLIRYENEEAVDDSQLPKDRFSAERLKGVDSTLKIQPAELGDSAVYLCASSWRPGQGVTDTQYFGPGTRLTVL.